The entry below gives a single T cell receptor (beta chain) sequence along with its context. This CDR3 is built from 20 residues. V lost 5 bases to trimming and J lost 4 bases; unmatched junction nucleotides: 23. The germline CDR1 and CDR2 sequences are SQVTM and ANQGSEA. This entry comes from a study of blood T cell repertoires in COVID-19. Study summary: The analysed material was cDNA or gDNA that came from T cells, B-cell-depleted T cells, or PBMCs.

Generated by immunoSEQ multiplex PCR, the TCRdb table keeps only in-frame clones and is missing some. Of roughly 120,000 clones listed, about 90% are singletons. Seattle researchers signed up patients amid active infection and tracked them longitudinally. The receptor's source is a man aged 45-65 years with COVID-19, enrolled during active disease. The V gene is TRBV29-1, the J gene TRBJ2-7; 13 bases are a match to TRBD2. The material sequenced was peripheral blood. CDR3: CSVLLLTSGRARSPSYEQYF. In nucleotides, the CDR3 is TGCAGCGTTCTGTTACTAACTAGCGGGAGGGCCCGATCTCCCTCTTACGAGCAGTACTTC.